This T cell receptor (beta chain) was captured by sequencing in a study of vaccination and CD4 T cells after COVID-19. As for the study in general: Participants got two doses of BNT162b2 or mRNA-1273 vaccine.

CDR3 length: 13 amino acids. V was trimmed by 6 bases and J by 5 bases, leaving 13 bases between them. Sequencing of DNA taken from cultured CD4+ T cells relied on the Oncomine TCR Beta short-read assay. A single record per CDR3 protein comes from TCRdb applying MiXCR to the PCR reads. The sample includes some 4,200 distinct CDR3 sequences, about 32% seen only once; the top ten take about 25%. Remarks on this clonotype: Its matching antigen is unknown.

Whole-study results and caveats: Clonotypes reactive to SARS-CoV-2 had a median that went up from 21 to 38, but not significantly.

Regarding treatment: approximately 11-day PBMC culture with coronavirus spike peptide pools or control peptides (ViraFEST assay). During the years 2011-2018, before the COVID-19 pandemic, the unexposed donor's CD4+ T cells were collected. The chain has TRBV12-3 or TRBV12-4 and TRBJ1-1, with D hard to call. The source is a human donor in good health. Input material: CD4+ T cells from blood, cultured in vitro. The CDR3 coding sequence is TGTGCCAGCAGGTTGGATCAGGTTACTGAAGCTTTCTTT. This translates into CASRLDQVTEAFF.